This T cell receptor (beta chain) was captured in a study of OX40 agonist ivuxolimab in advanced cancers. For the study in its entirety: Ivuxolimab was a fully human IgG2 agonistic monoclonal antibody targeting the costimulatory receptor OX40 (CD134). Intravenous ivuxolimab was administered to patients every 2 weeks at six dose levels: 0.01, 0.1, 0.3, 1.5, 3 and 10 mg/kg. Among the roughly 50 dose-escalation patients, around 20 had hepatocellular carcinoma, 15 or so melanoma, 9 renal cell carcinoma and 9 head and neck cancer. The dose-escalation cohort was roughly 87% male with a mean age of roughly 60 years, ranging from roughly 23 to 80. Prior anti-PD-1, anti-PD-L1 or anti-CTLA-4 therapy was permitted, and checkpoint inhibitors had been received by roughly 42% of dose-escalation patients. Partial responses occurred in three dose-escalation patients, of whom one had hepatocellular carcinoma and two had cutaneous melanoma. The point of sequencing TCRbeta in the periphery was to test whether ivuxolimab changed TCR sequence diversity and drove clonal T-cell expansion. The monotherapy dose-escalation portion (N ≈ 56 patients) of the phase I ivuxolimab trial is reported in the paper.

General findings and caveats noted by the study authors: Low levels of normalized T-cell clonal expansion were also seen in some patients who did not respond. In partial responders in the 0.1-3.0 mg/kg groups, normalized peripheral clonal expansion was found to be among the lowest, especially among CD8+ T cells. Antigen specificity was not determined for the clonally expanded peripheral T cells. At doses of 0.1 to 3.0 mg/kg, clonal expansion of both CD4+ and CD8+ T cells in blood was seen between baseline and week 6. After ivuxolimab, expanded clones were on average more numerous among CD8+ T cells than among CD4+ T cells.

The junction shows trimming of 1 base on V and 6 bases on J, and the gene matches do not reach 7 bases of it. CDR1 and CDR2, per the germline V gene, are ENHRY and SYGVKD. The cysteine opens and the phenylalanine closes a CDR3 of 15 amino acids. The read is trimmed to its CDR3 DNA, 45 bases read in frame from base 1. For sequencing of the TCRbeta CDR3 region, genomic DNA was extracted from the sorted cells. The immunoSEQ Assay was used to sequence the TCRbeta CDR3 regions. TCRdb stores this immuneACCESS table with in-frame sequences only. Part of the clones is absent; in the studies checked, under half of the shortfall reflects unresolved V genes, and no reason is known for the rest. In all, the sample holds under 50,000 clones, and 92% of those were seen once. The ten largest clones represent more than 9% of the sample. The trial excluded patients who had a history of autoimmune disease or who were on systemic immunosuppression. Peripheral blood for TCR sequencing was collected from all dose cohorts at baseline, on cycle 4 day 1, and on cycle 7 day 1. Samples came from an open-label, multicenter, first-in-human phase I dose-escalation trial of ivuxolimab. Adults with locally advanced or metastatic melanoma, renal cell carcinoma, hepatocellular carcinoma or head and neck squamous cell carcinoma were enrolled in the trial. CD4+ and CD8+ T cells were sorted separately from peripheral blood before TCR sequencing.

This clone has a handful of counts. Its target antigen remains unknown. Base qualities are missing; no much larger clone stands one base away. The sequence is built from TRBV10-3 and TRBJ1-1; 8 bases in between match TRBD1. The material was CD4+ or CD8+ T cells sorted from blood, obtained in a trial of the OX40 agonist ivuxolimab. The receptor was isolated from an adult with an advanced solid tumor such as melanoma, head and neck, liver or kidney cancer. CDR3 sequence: CAISEFTGGKAEAFF. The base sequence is TGTGCCATCAGTGAGTTTACAGGGGGTAAGGCTGAAGCTTTCTTT.